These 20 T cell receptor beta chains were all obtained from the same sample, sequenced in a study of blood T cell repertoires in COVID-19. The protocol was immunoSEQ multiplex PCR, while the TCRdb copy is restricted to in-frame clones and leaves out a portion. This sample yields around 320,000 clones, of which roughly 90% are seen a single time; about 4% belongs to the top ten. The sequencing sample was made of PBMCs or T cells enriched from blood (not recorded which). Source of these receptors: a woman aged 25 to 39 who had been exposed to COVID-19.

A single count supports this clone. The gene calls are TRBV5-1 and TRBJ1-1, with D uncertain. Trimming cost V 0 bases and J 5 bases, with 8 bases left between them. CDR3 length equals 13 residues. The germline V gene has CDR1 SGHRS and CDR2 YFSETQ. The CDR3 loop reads CASSLVQTTEAFF. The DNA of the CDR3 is TGCGCCAGCAGCTTGGTACAGACAACTGAAGCTTTCTTT.

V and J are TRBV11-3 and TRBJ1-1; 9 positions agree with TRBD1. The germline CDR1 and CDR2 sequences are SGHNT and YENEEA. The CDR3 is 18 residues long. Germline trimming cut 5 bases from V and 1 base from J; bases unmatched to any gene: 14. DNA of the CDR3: TGTGCCAGCAGCCCCCGGGGACAGGGTCCCCTTCGGAACACTGAAGCTTTCTTT. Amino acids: CASSPRGQGPLRNTEAFF. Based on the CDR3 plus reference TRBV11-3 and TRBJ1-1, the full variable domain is EAGVVQSPRYKIIEKKQPVAFWCNPISGHNTLYWYLQNLGQGPELLIRYENEEAVDDSQLPKDRFSAERLKGVDSTLKIQPAELGDSAVYLCASSPRGQGPLRNTEAFFGQGTRLTVV.

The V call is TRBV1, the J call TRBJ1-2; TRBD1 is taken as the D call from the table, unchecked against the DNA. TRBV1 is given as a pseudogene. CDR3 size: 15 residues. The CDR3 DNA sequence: TGCACCAGCGGGCCTTACAGGGGGCTCCACTATGGCTACACCTTC. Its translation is CTSGPYRGLHYGYTF.

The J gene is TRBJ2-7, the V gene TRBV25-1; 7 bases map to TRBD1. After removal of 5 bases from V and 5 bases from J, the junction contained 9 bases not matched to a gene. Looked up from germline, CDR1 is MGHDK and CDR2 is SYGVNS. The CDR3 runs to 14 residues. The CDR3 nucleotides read TGTGCCAGCAGTCGACAGGGTTCGCTCCACGAGCAGTACTTC. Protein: CASSRQGSLHEQYF.

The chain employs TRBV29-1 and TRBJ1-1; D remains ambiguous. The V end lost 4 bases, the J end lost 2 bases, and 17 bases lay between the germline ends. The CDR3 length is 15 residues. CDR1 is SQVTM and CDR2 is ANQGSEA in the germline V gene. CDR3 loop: CSVVGRKNLNTEAFF. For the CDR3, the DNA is TGCAGCGTTGTGGGCAGAAAGAATCTCAACACTGAAGCTTTCTTT. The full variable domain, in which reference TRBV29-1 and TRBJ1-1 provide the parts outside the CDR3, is SAVISQKPSRDICQRGTSLTIQCQVDSQVTMMFWYRQQPGQSLTLIATANQGSEATYESGFVIDKFPISRPNLTFSTLTVSNMSPEDSSIYLCSVVGRKNLNTEAFFGQGTRLTVV.

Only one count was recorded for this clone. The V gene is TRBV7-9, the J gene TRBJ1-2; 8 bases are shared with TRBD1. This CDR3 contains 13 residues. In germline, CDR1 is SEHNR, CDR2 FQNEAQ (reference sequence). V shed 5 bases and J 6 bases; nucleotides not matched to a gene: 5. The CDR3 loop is CASSTTGGDGYTF. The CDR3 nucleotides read TGTGCCAGCAGCACAACAGGGGGGGATGGCTACACCTTC.

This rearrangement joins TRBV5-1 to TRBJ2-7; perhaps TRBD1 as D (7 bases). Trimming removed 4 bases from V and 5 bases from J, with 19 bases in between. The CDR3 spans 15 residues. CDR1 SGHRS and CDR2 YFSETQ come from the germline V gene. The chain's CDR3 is CASSPSTGRLNEQYF. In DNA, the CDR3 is TGCGCCAGCAGCCCGTCGACAGGGAGGTTGAACGAGCAGTACTTC.

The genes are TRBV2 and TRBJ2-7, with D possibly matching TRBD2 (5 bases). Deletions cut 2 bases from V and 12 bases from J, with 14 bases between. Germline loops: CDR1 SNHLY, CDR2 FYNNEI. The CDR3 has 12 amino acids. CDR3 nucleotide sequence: TGTGCCAGCAGTGAAATGGGTGAGAGCGGGTACTTC. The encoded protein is CASSEMGESGYF. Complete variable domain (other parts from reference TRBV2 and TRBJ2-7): EPEVTQTPSHQVTQMGQEVILRCVPISNHLYFYWYRQILGQKVEFLVSFYNNEISEKSEIFDDQFSVERPDGSNFTLKIRSTKLEDSAMYFCASSEMGESGYFGPGTRLTVT.

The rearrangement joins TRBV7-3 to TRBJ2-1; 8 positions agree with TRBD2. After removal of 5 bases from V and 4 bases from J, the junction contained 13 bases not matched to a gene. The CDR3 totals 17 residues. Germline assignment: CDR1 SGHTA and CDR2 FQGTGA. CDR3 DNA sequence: TGTGCCAGCAGCCCCCGTGAGGCGGGGGGCTCTTACAATGAGCAGTTCTTC. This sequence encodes CASSPREAGGSYNEQFF.

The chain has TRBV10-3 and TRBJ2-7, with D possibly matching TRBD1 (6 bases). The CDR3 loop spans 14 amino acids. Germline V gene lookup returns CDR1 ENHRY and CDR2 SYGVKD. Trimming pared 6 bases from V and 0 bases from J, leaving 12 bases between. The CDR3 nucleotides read TGTGCCATCAGAACCCGGGACAACTCCTACGAGCAGTACTTC. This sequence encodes CAIRTRDNSYEQYF.

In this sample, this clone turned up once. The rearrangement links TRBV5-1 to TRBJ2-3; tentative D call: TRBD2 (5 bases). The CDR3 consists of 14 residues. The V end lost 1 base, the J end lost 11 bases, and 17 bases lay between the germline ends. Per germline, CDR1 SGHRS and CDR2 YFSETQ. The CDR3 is CASSLITRVTMQYF. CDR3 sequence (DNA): TGCGCCAGCAGCTTGATTACTAGAGTGACAATGCAGTATTTT.

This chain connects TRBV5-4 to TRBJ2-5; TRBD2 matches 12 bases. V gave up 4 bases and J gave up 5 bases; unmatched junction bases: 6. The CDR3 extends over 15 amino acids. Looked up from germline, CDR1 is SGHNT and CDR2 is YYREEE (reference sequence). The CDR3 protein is CASSPGTSGPETQYF. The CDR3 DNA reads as TGTGCCAGCAGCCCGGGGACTAGCGGGCCGGAGACCCAGTACTTC. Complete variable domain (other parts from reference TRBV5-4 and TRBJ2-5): ETGVTQSPTHLIKTRGQQVTLRCSSQSGHNTVSWYQQALGQGPQFIFQYYREEENGRGNFPPRFSGLQFPNYSSELNVNALELDDSALYLCASSPGTSGPETQYFGPGTRLLVL.

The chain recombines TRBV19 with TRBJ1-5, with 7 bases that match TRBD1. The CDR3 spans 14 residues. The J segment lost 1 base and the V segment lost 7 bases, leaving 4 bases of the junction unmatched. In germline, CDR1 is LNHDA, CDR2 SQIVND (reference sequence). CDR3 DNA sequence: TGTGCCAGTACTACGGACAGGAGCAATCAGCCCCAGCATTTT. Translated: CASTTDRSNQPQHF.

Written as DNA, the CDR3 is TGTGCCAGCAGTGACGAGGTGGGTTCACCCCTCCACTTT. The encoded protein is CASSDEVGSPLHF. The rearrangement uses TRBV6-4 and TRBJ1-6; D gene ambiguous. The CDR3 sequence is 13 residues long. Germline V gives CDR1 MRHNA, CDR2 SNTAGT. Trimming shortened V by 2 bases and J by 9 bases, and 8 bases separated the two germline ends.

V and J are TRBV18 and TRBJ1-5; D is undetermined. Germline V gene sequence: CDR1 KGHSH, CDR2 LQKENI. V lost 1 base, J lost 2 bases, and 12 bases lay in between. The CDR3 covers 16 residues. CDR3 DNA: TGTGCCAGCTCACCACGACGGGTGAACGGCAATCAGCCCCAGCATTTT. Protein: CASSPRRVNGNQPQHF.

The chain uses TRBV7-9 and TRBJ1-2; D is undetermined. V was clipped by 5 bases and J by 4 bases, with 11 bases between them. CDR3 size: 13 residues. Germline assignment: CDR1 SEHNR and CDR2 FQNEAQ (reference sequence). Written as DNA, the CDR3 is TGTGCCAGCAGCCCGACTGGAACCTATGGCTACACCTTC. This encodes CASSPTGTYGYTF.

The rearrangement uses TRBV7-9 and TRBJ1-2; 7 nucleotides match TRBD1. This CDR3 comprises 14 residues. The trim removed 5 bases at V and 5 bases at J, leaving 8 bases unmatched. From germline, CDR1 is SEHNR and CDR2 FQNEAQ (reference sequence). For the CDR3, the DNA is TGTGCCAGCAGCCCCCACACAGGGGTTTATGGCTACACCTTC. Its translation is CASSPHTGVYGYTF.

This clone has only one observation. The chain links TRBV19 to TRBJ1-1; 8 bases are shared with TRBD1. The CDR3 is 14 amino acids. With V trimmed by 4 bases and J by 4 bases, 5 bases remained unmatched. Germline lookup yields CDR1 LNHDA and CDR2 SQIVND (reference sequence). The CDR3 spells CASSNQGAPTEAFF. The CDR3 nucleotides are TGTGCCAGTAGTAACCAGGGGGCGCCCACTGAAGCTTTCTTT.

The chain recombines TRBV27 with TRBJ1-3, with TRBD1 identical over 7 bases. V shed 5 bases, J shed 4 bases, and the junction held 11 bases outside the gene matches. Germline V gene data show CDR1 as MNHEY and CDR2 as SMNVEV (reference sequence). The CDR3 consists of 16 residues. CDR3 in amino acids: CASSPQGQLMGNTIYF. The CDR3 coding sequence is TGTGCCAGCAGTCCACAGGGACAGCTTATGGGAAACACCATATATTTT.

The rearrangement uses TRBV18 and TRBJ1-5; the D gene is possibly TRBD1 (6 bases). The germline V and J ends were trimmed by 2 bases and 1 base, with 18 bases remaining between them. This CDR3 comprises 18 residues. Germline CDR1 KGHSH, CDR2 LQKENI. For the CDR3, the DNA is TGTGCCAGCTCACCAAGAGTAGCGAACAGGGAAAGCAATCAGCCCCAGCATTTT. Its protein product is CASSPRVANRESNQPQHF.